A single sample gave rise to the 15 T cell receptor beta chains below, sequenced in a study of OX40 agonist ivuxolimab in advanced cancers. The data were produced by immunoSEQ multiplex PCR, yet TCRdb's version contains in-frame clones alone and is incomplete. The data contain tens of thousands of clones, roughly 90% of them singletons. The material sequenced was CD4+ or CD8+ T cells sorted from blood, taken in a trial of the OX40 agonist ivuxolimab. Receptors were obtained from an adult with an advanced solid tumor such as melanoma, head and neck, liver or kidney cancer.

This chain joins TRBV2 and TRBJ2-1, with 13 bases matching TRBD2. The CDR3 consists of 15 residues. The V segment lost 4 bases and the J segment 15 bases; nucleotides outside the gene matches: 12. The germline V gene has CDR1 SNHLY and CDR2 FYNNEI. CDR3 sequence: CASSAGLAGAQTGFF. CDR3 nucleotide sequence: TGTGCCAGCAGTGCCGGACTAGCGGGGGCCCAAACGGGGTTCTTC.

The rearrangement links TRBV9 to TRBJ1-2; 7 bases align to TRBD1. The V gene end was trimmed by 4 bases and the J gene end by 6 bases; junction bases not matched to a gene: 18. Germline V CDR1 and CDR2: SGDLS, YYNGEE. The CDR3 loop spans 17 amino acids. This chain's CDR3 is CASSTEGARGRRNGYTF. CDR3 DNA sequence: TGTGCCAGCAGCACTGAGGGGGCCAGGGGGAGGAGAAATGGCTACACCTTC. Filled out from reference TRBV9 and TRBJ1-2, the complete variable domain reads DSGVTQTPKHLITATGQRVTLRCSPRSGDLSVYWYQQSLDQGLQFLIQYYNGEERAKGNILERFSAQQFPDLHSELNLSSLELGDSALYFCASSTEGARGRRNGYTFGSGTRLTVV.

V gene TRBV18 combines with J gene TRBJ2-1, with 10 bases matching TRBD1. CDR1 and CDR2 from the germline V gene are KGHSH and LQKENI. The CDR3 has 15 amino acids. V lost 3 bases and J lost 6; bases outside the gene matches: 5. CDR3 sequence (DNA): TGTGCCAGCTCACCGGAGACAGGGGGCTCCAATGAGCAGTTCTTC. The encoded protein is CASSPETGGSNEQFF.

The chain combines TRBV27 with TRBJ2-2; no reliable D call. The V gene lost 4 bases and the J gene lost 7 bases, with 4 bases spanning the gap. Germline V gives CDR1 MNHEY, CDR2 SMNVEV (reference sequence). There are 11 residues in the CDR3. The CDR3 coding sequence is TGTGCCAGCAGTTATTACGGGGAGCTGTTTTTT. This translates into CASSYYGELFF.

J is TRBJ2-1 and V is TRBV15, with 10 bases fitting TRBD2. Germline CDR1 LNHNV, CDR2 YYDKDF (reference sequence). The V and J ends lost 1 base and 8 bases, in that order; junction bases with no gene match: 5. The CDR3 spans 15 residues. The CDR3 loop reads CATSRGLAGEHEQFF. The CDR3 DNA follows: TGTGCCACCAGCAGAGGGCTAGCGGGAGAACATGAGCAGTTCTTC.

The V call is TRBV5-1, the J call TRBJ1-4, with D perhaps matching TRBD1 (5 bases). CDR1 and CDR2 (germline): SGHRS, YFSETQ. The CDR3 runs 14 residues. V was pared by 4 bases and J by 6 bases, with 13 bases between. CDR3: CASSPGGEDEKLFF. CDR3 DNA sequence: TGCGCCAGCAGCCCCGGGGGGGAAGATGAAAAACTGTTTTTT.

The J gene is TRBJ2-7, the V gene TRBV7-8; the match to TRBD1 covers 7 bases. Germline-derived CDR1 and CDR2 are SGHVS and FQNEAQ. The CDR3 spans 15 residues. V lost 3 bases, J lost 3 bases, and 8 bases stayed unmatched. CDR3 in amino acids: CASSFDRAGHYEQYF. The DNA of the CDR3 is TGTGCCAGCAGCTTCGACAGGGCAGGGCACTACGAGCAGTACTTC.

The chain's CDR3 is CASSQDEGGLAKNIQYF. CDR3 sequence (DNA): TGTGCCAGCAGCCAAGATGAGGGGGGACTAGCCAAAAACATTCAGTACTTC. V usage is TRBV4-2 and J usage is TRBJ2-4; tentatively, D is TRBD1 or TRBD2 (6 bases each). Germline assignment: CDR1 LGHNA and CDR2 YNFKEQ. This CDR3 has 17 residues. V shed 0 bases and J shed 0 bases, with 12 bases lying between them.

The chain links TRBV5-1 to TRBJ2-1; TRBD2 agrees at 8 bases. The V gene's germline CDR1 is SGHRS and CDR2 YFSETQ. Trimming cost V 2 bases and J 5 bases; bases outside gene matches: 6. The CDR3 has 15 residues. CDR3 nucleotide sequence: TGCGCCAGCAGCTTAGGAACGGGGGGGAACAATGAGCAGTTCTTC. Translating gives CASSLGTGGNNEQFF.

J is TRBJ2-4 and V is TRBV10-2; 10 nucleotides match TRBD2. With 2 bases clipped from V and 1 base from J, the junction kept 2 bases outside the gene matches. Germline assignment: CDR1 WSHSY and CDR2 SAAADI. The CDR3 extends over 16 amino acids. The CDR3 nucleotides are TGCGCCAGCAGTGAGATTAGCGGGGGGGCCAAAAACATTCAGTACTTC. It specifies CASSEISGGAKNIQYF.

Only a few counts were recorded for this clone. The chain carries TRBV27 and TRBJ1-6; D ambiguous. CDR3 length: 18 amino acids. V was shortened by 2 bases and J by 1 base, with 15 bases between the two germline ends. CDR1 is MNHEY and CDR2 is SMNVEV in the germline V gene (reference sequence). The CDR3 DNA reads TGTGCCAGCAGTTTACGGACGGCGGGAGGGTCCTATAATTCACCCCTCCACTTT. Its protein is CASSLRTAGGSYNSPLHF.

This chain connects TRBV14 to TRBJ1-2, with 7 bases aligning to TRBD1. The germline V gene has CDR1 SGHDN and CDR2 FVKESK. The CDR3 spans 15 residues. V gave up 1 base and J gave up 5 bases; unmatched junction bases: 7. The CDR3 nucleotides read TGTGCCAGCAGCCAAGGCCTGCAACAGGGGTATGGCTACACCTTC. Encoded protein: CASSQGLQQGYGYTF. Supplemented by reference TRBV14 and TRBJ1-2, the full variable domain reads EAGVTQFPSHSVIEKGQTVTLRCDPISGHDNLYWYRRVMGKEIKFLLHFVKESKQDESGMPNNRFLAERTGGTYSTLKVQPAELEDSGVYFCASSQGLQQGYGYTFGSGTRLTVV.

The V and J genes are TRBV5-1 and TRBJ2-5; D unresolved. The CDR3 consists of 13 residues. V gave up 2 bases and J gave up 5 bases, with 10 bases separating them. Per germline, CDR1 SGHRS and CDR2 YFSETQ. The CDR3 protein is CASSLQPWETQYF. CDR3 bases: TGCGCCAGCAGCTTACAGCCGTGGGAGACCCAGTACTTC.

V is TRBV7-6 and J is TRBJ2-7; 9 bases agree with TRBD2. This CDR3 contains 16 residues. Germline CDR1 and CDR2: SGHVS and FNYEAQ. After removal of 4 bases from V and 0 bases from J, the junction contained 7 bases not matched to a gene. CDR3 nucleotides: TGTGCCAGCAGCTGGGGGACTAGCCCTAGCTCCTACGAGCAGTACTTC. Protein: CASSWGTSPSSYEQYF.

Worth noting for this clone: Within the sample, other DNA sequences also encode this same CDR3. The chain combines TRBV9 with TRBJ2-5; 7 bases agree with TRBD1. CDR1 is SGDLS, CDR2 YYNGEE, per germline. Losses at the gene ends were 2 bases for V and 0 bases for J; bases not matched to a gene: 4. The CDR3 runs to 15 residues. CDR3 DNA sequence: TGTGCCAGCAGCGTGGGGACAGCGTACCAAGAGACCCAGTACTTC. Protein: CASSVGTAYQETQYF.